Shown below are 30 T cell receptor beta chains from a single sample sequenced in a study of CXCR3-negative and CXCR3-positive naive CD8 T cells. Each TRB cDNA library was prepared by 5' RACE (with UMI labels). TCRdb reanalyzed the 5' RACE reads, giving one entry per CDR3 protein sequence and no DNA. The sample data list 70,000 to 95,000 distinct CDR3 sequences. Sequencing was done on a sample of naive CXCR3- CD8+ T cells from blood. Sample subset: CD45RO-CCR7+CD27+CD95- naive CD8+ T cells lacking CXCR3 (TNR3-). All receptors derive from a human donor in good health. Some clones in this sample may be carry-over from other donors' samples.

This chain uses TRBV27 with TRBJ2-1; lacking DNA, the TRBD1 call made by TCRdb goes unchecked. The germline gives CDR1 MNHEY, CDR2 SMNVEV (reference sequence). This CDR3 is 12 amino acids long. CDR3 region: CASSVQGHEQFF.

This rearrangement joins TRBV28 to TRBJ1-2; the D call of TRBD1 rests on TCRdb alone, since no DNA is present to check it. The CDR3 runs 14 residues. Germline V gene data show CDR1 as MDHEN and CDR2 as SYDVKM. CDR3: CASIPSSGGAGYTF.

V is TRBV28 and J is TRBJ2-5; the TCRdb D gene call, TRBD1, has no DNA to confirm it. The CDR3 covers 14 residues. The germline V gene has CDR1 MDHEN and CDR2 SYDVKM. This chain's CDR3 is CASSPGIRQETQYF.

This chain uses TRBV10-3 with TRBJ2-1. CDR3 length: 15 amino acids. Germline lookup yields CDR1 ENHRY and CDR2 SYGVKD. The CDR3 loop is CAISVTLDGYNEQFF.

V gene TRBV28 combines with J gene TRBJ2-5. This CDR3 comprises 15 residues. Germline V lookup: CDR1 MDHEN, CDR2 SYDVKM. CDR3 region: CASSLYQMAQETQYF.

The chain has TRBV12-3 or TRBV12-4 and TRBJ2-1; as DNA is missing, the TRBD2 call by TCRdb cannot be tested. This CDR3 has 16 residues. CDR3 protein: CASSPTLAGGIPEQFF.

This chain connects TRBV29-1 to TRBJ2-7; the D call from TCRdb, TRBD2, cannot be confirmed without DNA. CDR3 size: 13 residues. In germline, CDR1 is SQVTM, CDR2 ANQGSEA. The CDR3 is CSVRTVGVYEQYF.

The V call is TRBV7-6, the J call TRBJ2-1; lacking DNA, the TRBD2 call made by TCRdb goes unchecked. This CDR3 is built from 15 residues. Germline lookup yields CDR1 SGHVS and CDR2 FNYEAQ. CDR3 residues: CASSVGTFNTNEQFF.

The chain recombines TRBV7-2 with TRBJ2-5; no DNA is available, so the TRBD2 call from TCRdb remains unchecked. CDR1 is SGHTA and CDR2 is FQGNSA in the germline V gene. This CDR3 is 17 amino acids long. The CDR3 sequence: CASSSLAGGPSGETQYF.

This chain links TRBV5-1 with TRBJ2-1; TCRdb selects TRBD2, and the lack of DNA leaves this call unchecked. Germline V CDR1 and CDR2: SGHRS, YFSETQ. This CDR3 spans 14 amino acids. CDR3 region: CASSGEGLINEQFF.

CDR3 sequence: CASSQDVSTMIYNEQFF. This chain uses TRBV14 with TRBJ2-1; TCRdb's D call of TRBD1 is untestable without DNA. Germline V gene data show CDR1 as SGHDN and CDR2 as FVKESK. This CDR3 spans 17 amino acids.

The rearrangement links TRBV10-1 to TRBJ2-1. CDR3 length equals 15 residues. Looked up from germline, CDR1 is WNHNN and CDR2 is SYGVQD (reference sequence). The CDR3 here is CASSELKEAYNEQFF.

The chain is built from TRBV4-1 and TRBJ1-1. This CDR3 contains 15 residues. Germline V lookup: CDR1 MGHRA, CDR2 YSYEKL. The CDR3 here is CASSQDPMANTEAFF.

The chain links TRBV11-1 to TRBJ2-5; the TCRdb D gene call, TRBD2, has no DNA to confirm it. The CDR3 runs 15 residues. CDR1 SGHAT and CDR2 FQDESV come from the germline V gene (reference sequence). CDR3 region: CASSSMTSPQETQYF.

The genes are TRBV14 and TRBJ2-7; the TCRdb D gene call, TRBD1, has no DNA to confirm it. The CDR3 consists of 18 residues. CDR1 is SGHDN, CDR2 FVKESK, per germline. The CDR3 protein is CASSKSSLGQATSYEQYF.

V usage is TRBV29-1 and J usage is TRBJ2-5; TCRdb calls TRBD1, which cannot be checked without DNA. The CDR3 is 14 amino acids. Looked up from germline, CDR1 is SQVTM and CDR2 is ANQGSEA. Here the CDR3 reads CSVDGADRQETQYF.

This chain joins TRBV29-1 and TRBJ1-1; the TCRdb call, TRBD1, lacks DNA for checking. The CDR3 runs 13 residues. Germline V lookup: CDR1 SQVTM, CDR2 ANQGSEA. CDR3 loop: CSVGTGLNTEAFF.

The chain joins TRBV6-2 or TRBV6-3 to TRBJ1-6; lacking DNA, the TRBD1 call made by TCRdb goes unchecked. This CDR3 comprises 14 residues. In germline, CDR1 is MNHEY, CDR2 SVGEGT. The CDR3 is CASSPGTDNSPLHF.

The rearrangement links TRBV27 to TRBJ2-7; TCRdb designates TRBD1, a call that cannot be tested without DNA. The CDR3 loop spans 12 amino acids. Germline V gene lookup returns CDR1 MNHEY and CDR2 SMNVEV (reference sequence). The CDR3 here is CASSPTGREQYF.

The chain employs TRBV7-3 and TRBJ2-1; the D call of TRBD2 rests on TCRdb alone, since no DNA is present to check it. The V gene's germline CDR1 is SGHTA and CDR2 FQGTGA. This CDR3 is built from 15 residues. CDR3 region: CASSLTSGSSGEQFF.

The J gene is TRBJ1-3, the V gene TRBV28; TCRdb calls TRBD1, which cannot be checked without DNA. Germline loops: CDR1 MDHEN, CDR2 SYDVKM. This CDR3 region has 14 residues. The CDR3: CASGGDTLFNTIYF.

V is TRBV7-6 and J is TRBJ2-7; the TCRdb call, TRBD1, lacks DNA for checking. Germline assignment: CDR1 SGHVS and CDR2 FNYEAQ. The CDR3 consists of 13 residues. The CDR3 sequence is CASSLSRDRDQYF.

The chain carries TRBV10-3 and TRBJ2-2. The length of the CDR3 is 12 residues. Germline loops: CDR1 ENHRY, CDR2 SYGVKD. The CDR3 loop reads CAIKANTGELFF.

V is TRBV3-1 and J is TRBJ2-3. This CDR3 comprises 14 residues. Looked up from germline, CDR1 is LGHDT and CDR2 is YNNKEL (reference sequence). CDR3 residues: CASSQELHTDTQYF.

This rearrangement joins TRBV7-9 to TRBJ2-2; TCRdb names TRBD2, which stays unverified in the absence of DNA. The CDR3 length is 16 residues. The germline V gene encodes CDR1 SEHNR and CDR2 FQNEAQ (reference sequence). CDR3 in amino acids: CASSPWEGRYTGELFF.

V usage is TRBV20-1 and J usage is TRBJ2-1; the D call of TRBD2 rests on TCRdb alone, since no DNA is present to check it. CDR3 size: 18 residues. Looked up from germline, CDR1 is DFQATT and CDR2 is SNEGSKA (reference sequence). The CDR3: CSARDYYASESSYNEQFF.

The rearrangement uses TRBV19 and TRBJ1-1; with no DNA, the TCRdb D assignment of TRBD1 cannot be verified. Germline assignment: CDR1 LNHDA and CDR2 SQIVND (reference sequence). The CDR3 runs 13 residues. CDR3 residues: CASSMTTPGVAFF.

This sequence joins TRBV25-1 and TRBJ2-7; checking the TCRdb D call of TRBD1 is not possible without DNA. Germline V gene data show CDR1 as MGHDK and CDR2 as SYGVNS. This CDR3 is 16 amino acids long. This chain's CDR3 is CASMPSLRDRGYEQYF.

The chain recombines TRBV20-1 with TRBJ2-1; the TCRdb D gene call, TRBD2, has no DNA to confirm it. The CDR3 covers 15 residues. Germline V gene lookup returns CDR1 DFQATT and CDR2 SNEGSKA (reference sequence). CDR3: CSAFPPSDSYNEQFF.

V gene TRBV6-5 combines with J gene TRBJ2-5; TCRdb selects TRBD1, and the lack of DNA leaves this call unchecked. There are 13 residues in the CDR3. Germline-derived CDR1 and CDR2 are MNHEY and SVGAGI. The CDR3 region is CASSGTETETQYF.